The 14 T cell receptor beta chains presented below share a single source sample, sequenced in a study of shared T cell receptors in the human thymus. Method: immunoSEQ multiplex PCR; TCRdb's copy keeps in-frame clones and lacks some. In the table there are fewer than 700,000 clones, approximately 90% of which are singletons. These same data were also listed under a study on human thymus T cells.

Sequenced sample: thymocytes. These receptors originate from a boy under three years old with a congenital heart defect.

J is TRBJ2-3 and V is TRBV5-8, with 7 positions matching TRBD2. CDR3 length equals 16 residues. Germline V gives CDR1 SGHTS, CDR2 YDEGEE. V was clipped by 5 bases and J by 2 bases; unmatched bases: 11. DNA for the CDR3: TGTGCCAGCAGTCTGATAATGCTAGCGGTCACAGATACGCAGTATTTT. Residues: CASSLIMLAVTDTQYF.

The chain recombines TRBV5-4 with TRBJ2-1; 7 bases match TRBD1. The length of the CDR3 is 14 residues. Losses at the gene ends were 4 bases for V and 7 bases for J; bases not matched to a gene: 8. Germline lookup yields CDR1 SGHNT and CDR2 YYREEE (reference sequence). In nucleotides, the CDR3 is TGTGCCAGCAGCGATCGACAGGGAGCGAATGAGCAGTTCTTC. Translation gives CASSDRQGANEQFF.

This chain links TRBV27 with TRBJ2-7; D possibly corresponds to TRBD1 (5 bases). V was trimmed by 4 bases and J by 2 bases, leaving 21 bases between them. The CDR3 consists of 17 residues. Germline CDR1 is MNHEY and CDR2 is SMNVEV (reference sequence). CDR3 bases: TGTGCCAGCAGTTCGTCGGTCCCAGGGTTTGACACCTACGAGCAGTACTTC. Encoded protein: CASSSSVPGFDTYEQYF.

This clone has just a few counts. The chain uses TRBV4-3 and TRBJ2-1; D might be TRBD2 (6 bases). CDR3 length: 16 amino acids. Trimming pared 4 bases from V and 4 bases from J, leaving 17 bases between. Germline CDR1 and CDR2: LGHNA and YSLEER. CDR3 in amino acids: CASSLGGLASYNEQFF. The CDR3 DNA sequence: TGCGCCAGCAGCCTCGGTGGTCTAGCGTCATACAATGAGCAGTTCTTC.

The rearrangement uses TRBV30 and TRBJ1-3, with 7 bases identical to TRBD1. In germline, CDR1 is GTSNPN, CDR2 SVGIG (reference sequence). V shed 0 bases and J 0 bases; nucleotides not matched to a gene: 2. CDR3 length: 15 amino acids. For the CDR3, the DNA is TGTGCCTGGAGTGTACAGGGGAGCTCTGGAAACACCATATATTTT. Translated: CAWSVQGSSGNTIYF.

This chain joins TRBV6-1 and TRBJ1-4, with D tentatively TRBD1 (6 bases). This CDR3 comprises 13 residues. Trimming shortened V by 8 bases and J by 3 bases, and 10 bases separated the two germline ends. Looked up from germline, CDR1 is MNHNS and CDR2 is SASEGT. DNA for the CDR3: TGTGCCAGCTGGCAGGGGCCTAATGAAAAACTGTTTTTT. This sequence encodes CASWQGPNEKLFF.

The rearrangement uses TRBV2 and TRBJ1-3; tentative D call: TRBD1 (6 bases). From germline, CDR1 is SNHLY and CDR2 FYNNEI. The CDR3 covers 17 residues. V dropped 5 bases and J dropped 0 bases, with 17 bases sitting between them. The CDR3 region is CASSTMDSPYSGNTIYF. The CDR3, as DNA: TGTGCCAGCAGTACTATGGACAGTCCATACTCTGGAAACACCATATATTTT.

This chain connects TRBV12-5 to TRBJ2-3; 8 bases are shared with TRBD2. This CDR3 is built from 14 residues. CDR1 is LGHNT and CDR2 is FRNRAP in the germline V gene. With V trimmed by 7 bases and J by 2 bases, 5 bases remained unmatched. The CDR3 spells CASESGGHTDTQYF. The CDR3 DNA sequence: TGTGCTAGTGAAAGCGGGGGCCACACAGATACGCAGTATTTT. The whole variable domain, remainder taken from reference TRBV12-5 and TRBJ2-3, is DARVTQTPRHKVTEMGQEVTMRCQPILGHNTVFWYRQTMMQGLELLAYFRNRAPLDDSGMPKDRFSAEMPDATLATLKIQPSEPRDSAVYFCASESGGHTDTQYFGPGTRLTVL.

The chain recombines TRBV27 with TRBJ1-2; 9 positions match TRBD1. The CDR3 has 13 residues. Trimming at V came to 5 bases and at J to 2 bases, leaving 0 bases not matched to a gene. Germline assignment: CDR1 MNHEY and CDR2 SMNVEV (reference sequence). The CDR3 loop reads CASSGTGNYGYTF. The CDR3 coding sequence is TGTGCCAGCAGTGGGACAGGGAACTATGGCTACACCTTC.

The chain combines TRBV5-4 with TRBJ2-1; 9 bases are shared with TRBD2. The V and J ends lost 4 bases and 6 bases, in that order; junction bases with no gene match: 11. CDR1 SGHNT and CDR2 YYREEE come from the germline V gene (reference sequence). CDR3 length: 16 residues. The chain's CDR3 is CASSRLASGMGNEQFF. In DNA form, the CDR3 reads TGTGCCAGCAGCCGCTTGGCTAGCGGGATGGGCAATGAGCAGTTCTTC.

This chain connects TRBV7-8 to TRBJ2-3; D is perhaps TRBD2 (5 bases). Germline V gives CDR1 SGHVS, CDR2 FQNEAQ. The length of the CDR3 is 15 residues. Trimming cost V 6 bases and J 0 bases, with 13 bases left between them. CDR3 nucleotide sequence: TGTGCCAGCAGTAGACGGGGATCTAGCACAGATACGCAGTATTTT. Translation gives CASSRRGSSTDTQYF.

This chain uses TRBV30 with TRBJ2-3, with TRBD2 matching 8 bases. Trimming removed 3 bases from V and 6 bases from J; junction bases left unmatched: 5. The CDR3 contains 13 residues. Germline CDR1 GTSNPN, CDR2 SVGIG (reference sequence). CDR3 DNA: TGTGCCTGGAGCACGGGAGGGGTGGATACGCAGTATTTT. Translation: CAWSTGGVDTQYF. Full variable domain (outside the CDR3, taken from reference TRBV30 and TRBJ2-3): SQTIHQWPATLVQPVGSPLSLECTVEGTSNPNLYWYRQAAGRGLQLLFYSVGIGQISSEVPQNLSASRPQDRQFILSSKKLLLSDSGFYLCAWSTGGVDTQYFGPGTRLTVL.

This clone was observed a handful of times. This rearrangement joins TRBV11-2 to TRBJ1-1; D unclear. The CDR3 consists of 14 residues. Germline lookup yields CDR1 SGHAT and CDR2 FQNNGV. V shed 5 bases and J shed 5 bases, with 15 bases lying between them. The CDR3 loop reads CASSANPGKTEAFF. Written as DNA, the CDR3 is TGTGCCAGCAGCGCCAACCCGGGAAAGACTGAAGCTTTCTTT.

This clone has only one observation. The chain employs TRBV5-6 and TRBJ1-3; D is perhaps TRBD1 (6 bases). The CDR3 is 15 amino acids. V was clipped by 3 bases and J by 1 base, with 11 bases between them. CDR1 is SGHDT and CDR2 is YYEEEE in the germline V gene. CDR3 coding DNA: TGTGCCAGCAGCTCGAGGGGGGGGTCTGGAAACACCATATATTTT. As protein: CASSSRGGSGNTIYF.